The 27 T cell receptor beta chains below come from one sample, sequenced in a study of PD-1 blockade in classical Hodgkin lymphoma. The time point denotes: cycle 4 day 1 (C4D1), after 5 to 7 weeks of nivolumab. Relapse after autologous stem cell transplantation occurred in every patient, and brentuximab vedotin exposure varied. The repertoire was sequenced with immunoSEQ multiplex PCR; TCRdb's copy has only in-frame clones and lacks some. This repertoire shows more than 20,000 clones, less than 75% found once; its top ten account for 15% to 20%. Material: peripheral blood mononuclear cells (PBMCs), obtained before the fourth cycle of nivolumab. The receptors here all came from a human donor with classical Hodgkin lymphoma.

The chain employs TRBV6-6 and TRBJ1-1; D gene ambiguous. The CDR3 contains 13 residues. Trimming removed 6 bases from V and 0 bases from J, with 8 bases in between. Germline CDR1 and CDR2: MNHNY and SVGAGI (reference sequence). This CDR3 reads CASSPPMNTEAFF. The DNA of the CDR3 is TGTGCCAGCAGCCCACCGATGAACACTGAAGCTTTCTTT.

This clone has more than one count but fewer than ten. J is TRBJ2-3 and V is TRBV28, with TRBD2 matching over 11 bases. Germline V gene lookup returns CDR1 MDHEN and CDR2 SYDVKM. There are 15 residues in the CDR3. The J segment lost 8 bases and the V segment lost 6 bases, leaving 10 bases of the junction unmatched. The CDR3 spells CASSSLAGALGTQYF. The DNA of the CDR3 is TGTGCCAGCAGCTCACTAGCGGGAGCTTTGGGTACGCAGTATTTT.

This chain joins TRBV9 and TRBJ2-1; 11 nucleotides align to TRBD2. Trimming cost V 4 bases and J 6 bases; bases outside gene matches: 6. Germline V CDR1 and CDR2: SGDLS, YYNGEE. CDR3 size: 15 residues. Here the CDR3 reads CASSPGLAGGNEQFF. CDR3 bases: TGTGCCAGCAGCCCAGGACTAGCGGGCGGCAATGAGCAGTTCTTC.

This chain connects TRBV27 to TRBJ2-5, with D perhaps matching TRBD1 (8 bases). Near its end, the DNA agrees better with TRBJ2-7, so the J call may be wrong. CDR1 is MNHEY, CDR2 SMNVEV, per germline (reference sequence). There are 15 residues in the CDR3. CDR3 region: CASSLFTGGDYEQYF. The DNA for the CDR3 is TGTGCCAGCAGTTTATTTACAGGGGGGGACTACGAGCAGTACTTC.

This chain uses TRBV18 with TRBJ1-1, with D uncertain. Germline V gene sequence: CDR1 KGHSH, CDR2 LQKENI. V lost 2 bases, J lost 0 bases, and 4 bases lay in between. The CDR3 sequence is 13 residues long. CDR3 nucleotide sequence: TGTGCCAGCTCACCAAGGATGAACACTGAAGCTTTCTTT. It specifies CASSPRMNTEAFF.

This sequence joins TRBV5-5 and TRBJ2-7; 7 nucleotides agree with TRBD2. The V gene end was trimmed by 2 bases and the J gene end by 6 bases; junction bases not matched to a gene: 8. This CDR3 is built from 14 residues. CDR1 and CDR2 from the germline V gene are SGHKS and YYEKEE (reference sequence). CDR3 in DNA: TGTGCCAGCAGCTTTCCCCGGGGAGGGGTCGAGCAGTACTTC. Protein: CASSFPRGGVEQYF.

About this clone: The junction differs from germline at one of its ends, possibly a read error. This chain connects TRBV6-5 to TRBJ2-7; no clear D gene. This CDR3 contains 13 residues. Germline-derived CDR1 and CDR2 are MNHEY and SVGAGI. CDR3 amino acids: CASRWRNGYGQYF. The CDR3 bases are TGTGCCAGCAGGTGGCGGAACGGCTACGGGCAGTACTTC.

The chain employs TRBV27 and TRBJ2-2; TRBD1 might be the D (6 bases). Per germline, CDR1 MNHEY and CDR2 SMNVEV (reference sequence). This CDR3 has 13 residues. V was clipped by 6 bases and J by 7 bases, with 12 bases between them. The CDR3 loop reads CASRVTGNGELFF. Here the CDR3 DNA reads TGTGCCAGCAGAGTTACAGGGAACGGGGAGCTGTTTTTT.

This chain joins TRBV29-1 and TRBJ2-1; perhaps TRBD2 as D (6 bases). Per germline, CDR1 SQVTM and CDR2 ANQGSEA. The V end lost 6 bases, the J end lost 10 bases, and 16 bases lay between the germline ends. The CDR3 totals 12 residues. CDR3 sequence: CSVGDSVGEQFF. The CDR3 DNA sequence: TGCAGCGTAGGGGACTCCGTCGGCGAGCAGTTCTTC.

The chain uses TRBV5-1 and TRBJ2-1, with 9 bases lining up with TRBD2. Germline V gene data show CDR1 as SGHRS and CDR2 as YFSETQ. V trimming: 0 bases; J trimming: 9 bases; junction bases outside the gene matches: 7. The CDR3 length is 15 residues. CDR3 sequence (DNA): TGCGCCAGCAGCTTGGGGCCTAGCGGGGCGACTGAGCAGTTCTTC. Translating it yields CASSLGPSGATEQFF.

This clone was seen more than once but under ten times. The chain couples TRBV5-1 to TRBJ2-1; 7 nucleotides line up with TRBD2. V shed 6 bases, J shed 2 bases, and the junction held 8 bases outside the gene matches. The germline V gene has CDR1 SGHRS and CDR2 YFSETQ. CDR3 length: 15 residues. CDR3 residues: CASNTQAGAYNEQFF. The CDR3 DNA follows: TGCGCCAGCAACACACAGGCGGGGGCCTACAATGAGCAGTTCTTC.

The rearrangement links TRBV6-7 to TRBJ2-7; the D gene is possibly TRBD1 (6 bases). TRBV6-7 is an ORF for which the function is uncertain. This CDR3 region has 16 residues. V lost 7 bases to trimming and J lost 3 bases, with 22 bases between them. In DNA, the CDR3 is TGTGCCAGCACCCGAGGGGCACAGGGTGCTTACTACGAGCAGTACTTC. This encodes CASTRGAQGAYYEQYF.

The V gene is TRBV9, the J gene TRBJ1-1; possibly TRBD1 for D (5 bases). Looked up from germline, CDR1 is SGDLS and CDR2 is YYNGEE. The CDR3 is made up of 14 amino acids. The V gene lost 4 bases and the J gene lost 1 base, with 11 bases spanning the gap. The CDR3 sequence: CASSPDSRNTEAFF. CDR3 sequence (DNA): TGTGCCAGCAGCCCCGACAGCAGGAACACTGAAGCTTTCTTT.

This clone appeared once. The rearrangement uses TRBV18 and TRBJ1-4; no clear D. The CDR3 length is 14 residues. The germline CDR1 and CDR2 sequences are KGHSH and LQKENI. Trimming shortened V by 4 bases and J by 4 bases, and 10 bases separated the two germline ends. This CDR3 reads CASSRGPDNEKLFF. The CDR3 DNA follows: TGTGCCAGCTCACGAGGGCCTGATAATGAAAAACTGTTTTTT. Full variable domain (missing parts from reference TRBV18 and TRBJ1-4): NAGVMQNPRHLVRRRGQEARLRCSPMKGHSHVYWYRQLPEEGLKFMVYLQKENIIDESGMPKERFSAEFPKEGPSILRIQQVVRGDSAAYFCASSRGPDNEKLFFGSGTQLSVL.

A single count supports this clone. The chain joins TRBV14 to TRBJ2-5; D unclear. CDR3 length: 11 residues. From germline, CDR1 is SGHDN and CDR2 FVKESK. The V gene lost 3 bases and the J gene lost 4 bases, with 3 bases spanning the gap. CDR3 in DNA: TGTGCCAGCAGCCACGGAGAGACCCAGTACTTC. Its translation is CASSHGETQYF.

V and J are TRBV27 and TRBJ1-1; D is unresolved. V was clipped by 0 bases and J by 1 base, with 9 bases between them. This CDR3 has 15 amino acids. Germline loops: CDR1 MNHEY, CDR2 SMNVEV (reference sequence). CDR3 in amino acids: CASSLSGLANTEAFF. The CDR3 coding sequence is TGTGCCAGCAGTTTATCAGGACTAGCGAACACTGAAGCTTTCTTT.

CDR3 sequence: CASSHRQAEEKLFF. The CDR3 DNA sequence: TGTGCCAGCAGCCACCGACAGGCGGAGGAAAAACTGTTTTTT. The chain is built from TRBV7-6 and TRBJ1-4, with D possibly being TRBD1 (6 bases). V lost 5 bases, J lost 8 bases, and 15 bases lay in between. The germline V gene has CDR1 SGHVS and CDR2 FNYEAQ. The CDR3 has 14 amino acids.

The chain has TRBV10-3 and TRBJ2-7; D is unresolved. V dropped 2 bases and J dropped 6 bases, with 14 bases sitting between them. The CDR3 contains 14 residues. Germline lookup yields CDR1 ENHRY and CDR2 SYGVKD. The CDR3 nucleotides read TGTGCCATCAGTGAGCGGCAAGAAGGTCGCGAGCAGTACTTC. It translates to CAISERQEGREQYF.

The J gene is TRBJ2-5, the V gene TRBV28; 9 bases are shared with TRBD2. V lost 11 bases and J lost 4; bases outside the gene matches: 23. The CDR3 is made up of 18 amino acids. Germline V gene data show CDR1 as MDHEN and CDR2 as SYDVKM. The CDR3 region is CAGRVGTREGQFIETQYF. CDR3 nucleotide sequence: TGTGCCGGAAGAGTAGGTACGCGGGAGGGCCAATTTATAGAGACCCAGTACTTC.

The gene calls are TRBV5-6 and TRBJ1-1; D is unclear. The CDR3 consists of 11 residues. Trimming removed 1 base at V and 3 bases at J, with 1 base between. Germline V gene lookup returns CDR1 SGHDT and CDR2 YYEEEE. CDR3 in amino acids: CASSLHTEAFF. In DNA, the CDR3 is TGTGCCAGCAGCTTGCACACTGAAGCTTTCTTT. Supplemented by reference TRBV5-6 and TRBJ1-1, the full variable domain reads DAGVTQSPTHLIKTRGQQVTLRCSPKSGHDTVSWYQQALGQGPQFIFQYYEEEERQRGNFPDRFSGHQFPNYSSELNVNALLLGDSALYLCASSLHTEAFFGQGTRLTVV.

In DNA, the CDR3 is TGCGCCAGCAGCCAAGGATTTACTAGAAGCTCCTACGAGCAGTACTTC. Protein product: CASSQGFTRSSYEQYF. The rearrangement joins TRBV4-1 to TRBJ2-7; a possible D gene is TRBD2 (5 bases). CDR3 length: 16 amino acids. CDR1 is MGHRA and CDR2 is YSYEKL in the germline V gene. V lost 1 base and J lost 0, with 13 bases in between.

Only a few counts were recorded for this clone. This rearrangement joins TRBV7-9 to TRBJ2-3; D is uncertain. V shed 0 bases and J shed 2 bases, with 6 bases lying between them. Per the germline V gene, CDR1 is SEHNR and CDR2 is FQNEAQ (reference sequence). CDR3 length: 14 amino acids. In nucleotides, the CDR3 is TGTGCCAGCAGCTTAGCGGGGTACACAGATACGCAGTATTTT. Protein: CASSLAGYTDTQYF.

This clone is medium-sized. The gene calls are TRBV28 and TRBJ1-2, with 7 bases lining up with TRBD1. CDR3 length equals 15 residues. Looked up from germline, CDR1 is MDHEN and CDR2 is SYDVKM. Unmatched junction bases numbered 6, after V lost 3 bases and J lost 2 bases. CDR3 sequence: CASSFPGGGNYGYTF. The CDR3 bases are TGTGCCAGCAGTTTTCCAGGGGGAGGAAACTATGGCTACACCTTC.

The CDR3 here is CASSQDLSWTAGWDGPKNIQYF. CDR3 DNA: TGCGCCAGCAGCCAAGATTTAAGTTGGACAGCGGGTTGGGATGGGCCAAAAAACATTCAGTACTTC. This chain joins TRBV4-3 and TRBJ2-4; either TRBD1 or TRBD2 may fit D (6 bases each). The ends were cut back, 0 bases at V and 4 bases at J, with 31 bases in the middle. CDR3 length equals 22 residues. Germline V gene sequence: CDR1 LGHNA, CDR2 YSLEER.

This clone is deemed medium-sized. The rearrangement uses TRBV5-1 and TRBJ2-1; D gene uncertain. V shed 3 bases and J shed 2 bases, with 0 bases lying between them. This CDR3 is 11 amino acids long. CDR1 and CDR2 from the germline V gene are SGHRS and YFSETQ. The CDR3: CASSSYNEQFF. CDR3 coding DNA: TGCGCCAGCAGCTCCTACAATGAGCAGTTCTTC.

Only one count was recorded for this clone. The chain uses TRBV19 and TRBJ2-3, with D tentatively TRBD2 (5 bases). CDR3 length: 12 residues. V was trimmed by 6 bases and J by 2 bases, leaving 6 bases between them. In germline, CDR1 is LNHDA, CDR2 SQIVND (reference sequence). CDR3: CASRGDTDTQYF. Written as DNA, the CDR3 is TGTGCCAGTAGGGGAGACACAGATACGCAGTATTTT.

This sequence joins TRBV27 and TRBJ1-5, with D hard to call. This CDR3 has 13 amino acids. The V end lost 2 bases, the J end lost 4 bases, and 6 bases lay between the germline ends. Germline V gene lookup returns CDR1 MNHEY and CDR2 SMNVEV (reference sequence). CDR3 residues: CASSLAGNQPQHF. The CDR3 nucleotides read TGTGCCAGCAGTTTAGCGGGGAATCAGCCCCAGCATTTT.